A selection of T cell receptor beta chains follows, all from one sample in a study of response to subunit inactivated influenza vaccine. Using its own MiXCR run on the RT-PCR reads, TCRdb lists one record per CDR3 protein. The sample yields fewer than 550,000 distinct CDR3 sequences, 25% seen once. The sample in question was CD4+ T cells sorted from PBMCs, obtained approximately 5 days after vaccination. These receptors were taken from a man aged 45 to 65 who received an inactivated influenza vaccine. The CDR3 runs from the conserved cysteine through the conserved F or W. Each record gives: clone size, V gene, D gene, J gene, CDR3 DNA, CDR3 protein. A D gene is named only where the DNA matches it firmly. Expanded clones get a size class; other rows say once, few or many, or leave the size out.

few	TRBV7-4	-	TRBJ1-6	TGTGCCAGCAGCTTAGCCCACGGCAGATATAATTCACCCCTCCACTTT	CASSLAHGRYNSPLHF
many	TRBV20-1	-	TRBJ1-2	TGCAGTGCTTGGGAGGGGATCTATGGCTACACCTTC	CSAWEGIYGYTF
-	TRBV7-2	-	TRBJ2-2	TGTGCCAGCAGTTTCAAGAACACCGGGGAGCTGTTTTTT	CASSFKNTGELFF
-	TRBV19	TRBD1	TRBJ2-7	TGTGCCAGTAGTACTCTACCGGGACAGGGAGACTACGAGCAGTACTTC	CASSTLPGQGDYEQYF
-	TRBV20-1	TRBD2	TRBJ2-7	TGCAGTGCTAGGATTAGCGGGGGGTCAATCTCCTACGAGCAGTACTTC	CSARISGGSISYEQYF
few	TRBV6-2/TRBV6-3	-	TRBJ2-3	TGTGCCAGCAGTCGGGCAGCTAGCACAGATACGCAGTATTTT	CASSRAASTDTQYF
-	TRBV18	-	TRBJ2-7	TGTGCCAGCTCACCACCGATGACAGGCTCCTACGAGCAGTACTTC	CASSPPMTGSYEQYF
-	TRBV7-2	-	TRBJ1-2	TGTGCCAGCAGCTCTACTTGGTATGGCTACACCTTC	CASSSTWYGYTF
-	TRBV4-1	TRBD1	TRBJ2-1	TGCGCCAGCAGCCAAGGTACGGGACAGGGGGCACGACTACCCTACAATGAGCAGTTCTTC	CASSQGTGQGARLPYNEQFF
once	TRBV5-1	-	TRBJ2-3	TGCGCCAGCAGTACCTATAGCGGACGCACAGATACGCAGTATTTT	CASSTYSGRTDTQYF
few	TRBV5-1	-	TRBJ2-7	TGCGCCAGCTGCGTAACAGCAGGAGACTACTACGAGCAGTACTTC	CASCVTAGDYYEQYF
few	TRBV9	-	TRBJ2-3	TGTGCCAGCAGCGTAGAGGTCGGTACGCAGTATTTT	CASSVEVGTQYF
few	TRBV6-1	-	TRBJ1-5	TGTGCCAGCAGTATAGAACAGGGTAATCAGCCCCAGCATTTT	CASSIEQGNQPQHF
few	TRBV11-2	-	TRBJ2-5	TGTGCCAGCAGTCCCGGGACTCACACACGTGAGACCCAGTACTTC	CASSPGTHTRETQYF
once	TRBV4-1	-	TRBJ1-3	TGCGCCAGCAGCTCCACAACTTTGGAAAACACCATATATTTT	CASSSTTLENTIYF
many	TRBV7-2	-	TRBJ2-3	TGTGCCAGCAGCTTTCACTTGGGGGCAGATACGCAGTATTTT	CASSFHLGADTQYF
-	TRBV20-1	TRBD1	TRBJ2-3	TGCAGTGCTAGAGAGGGGACAGTCACAGATACGCAGTATTTT	CSAREGTVTDTQYF
few	TRBV7-2	TRBD1	TRBJ2-7	TGTGCCAGCAGCTTTGGACAGGGAGTCCGATCCGAGCAGTACTTC	CASSFGQGVRSEQYF
-	TRBV29-1	-	TRBJ2-2	TGCAGCGTTGACGGCACCGCGAACACCGGGGAGCTGTTTTTT	CSVDGTANTGELFF
few	TRBV20-1	-	TRBJ1-6	TGCAGTGCTAGGGTCAGGGCTGATAATTCACCCCTCCACTTT	CSARVRADNSPLHF
-	TRBV5-1	-	TRBJ2-7	TGCGCCAGCAGCCCCTCGGACAGCTCCTACGAGCAGTACTTC	CASSPSDSSYEQYF
-	TRBV11-2	-	TRBJ1-6	TGTGCCAGCAGCTCCATAGAGGGTAGGGGCTCACCCCTCCACTTT	CASSSIEGRGSPLHF
many	TRBV20-1	-	TRBJ1-1	TGCAGTGCTACACAGGACGGAAAGAACACTGAAGCTTTCTTT	CSATQDGKNTEAFF
few	TRBV7-2	-	TRBJ1-6	TGTGCCAGCAGAAAAGGGTCATGGGGCTATAATTCACCCCTCCACTTT	CASRKGSWGYNSPLHF
-	TRBV5-1	-	TRBJ2-7	TGCGCCAGCAGCTACGGGGGAAGGGGGTCCTACGAGCAGTACTTC	CASSYGGRGSYEQYF
many	TRBV7-2	TRBD2	TRBJ2-1	TGTGCCAGCCTCAAAACGGGAGGTAATGAGCAGTTCTTC	CASLKTGGNEQFF
few	TRBV6-5	-	TRBJ2-5	TGTGCCAGCAGTTACATGGACAGTAAGACGACCCAGTACTTC	CASSYMDSKTTQYF
few	TRBV7-2	-	TRBJ1-5	TGTGCCAGCAGTCACCAGGGCCCCAATCAGCCCCAGCATTTT	CASSHQGPNQPQHF
-	TRBV20-1	-	TRBJ2-7	TGCAGTGCTAGAGATTGGACGTACGAGCAGTACTTC	CSARDWTYEQYF
few	TRBV6-2/TRBV6-3	-	TRBJ2-7	TGTGCCAGCAGAAAACCTCCCAAGGCCGAGCAGTACTTC	CASRKPPKAEQYF
few	TRBV20-1	TRBD1	TRBJ2-7	TGCAGTGCTAGCTGGACAGGGTCAACGAACGAGCAGTACTTC	CSASWTGSTNEQYF
-	TRBV5-1	-	TRBJ2-7	TGCGCCAGCAGCTTGTGGGGGGAGGCCGGCTACGAGCAGTACTTC	CASSLWGEAGYEQYF
few	TRBV7-2	-	TRBJ2-3	TGTGCCAGCAGCTTGAAAGCGGGTGAAACAGATACGCAGTATTTT	CASSLKAGETDTQYF
-	TRBV28	TRBD2	TRBJ2-1	TGTGCCGTCGTCGCAGCGGGAGGTAAGGGGCAGTTCTTC	CAVVAAGGKGQFF
few	TRBV11-2	TRBD1	TRBJ2-7	TGTGCCAGCAGCGACTACAGGGGGCGAACCTACGAGCAGTACTTC	CASSDYRGRTYEQYF
-	TRBV12-3/TRBV12-4	TRBD2	TRBJ2-1	TGTGCCAGCAGTTCGCTAGCGGGAAGCGGGGAGCAGTTCTTC	CASSSLAGSGEQFF
-	TRBV5-6	-	TRBJ2-2	TGTGCCAGCAGGAGCCGACTAGTTCGGCTCACCGGGGAGCTGTTTTTT	CASRSRLVRLTGELFF
few	TRBV29-1	-	TRBJ2-5	TGCAGCGTTGTTTGGGGGCAGGAGACCCAGTACTTC	CSVVWGQETQYF
-	TRBV18	TRBD2	TRBJ2-1	TGTGCCAGCTCACCACCTAGGAGGACTAGTTCTTTCTTC	CASSPPRRTSSFF
few	TRBV20-1	TRBD1	TRBJ2-7	TGCAGTGCTGAGGGACAGGGGATCTACGAGCAGTACTTC	CSAEGQGIYEQYF
few	TRBV28	-	TRBJ1-5	TGTGCCAGCAGTCCCCCGGCCCGGGGTCAGCCCCAGCATTTT	CASSPPARGQPQHF
few	TRBV4-2	TRBD1	TRBJ2-1	TGTGCCAGCAGCCAAGATTTAGCGAGGACAGGGAGGAATGAGCAGTTCTTC	CASSQDLARTGRNEQFF
few	TRBV7-6	-	TRBJ2-6	TGTGCCAGCAGCTTAGAGAGGTCGGGTAGTGCTGGGGCCAACGTCCTGACTTTC	CASSLERSGSAGANVLTF
-	TRBV7-2	TRBD2	TRBJ2-5	TGTGCCAGCAGCGGTCTACTAGCGGGGCAAGAGACCCAGTACTTC	CASSGLLAGQETQYF
-	TRBV20-1	-	TRBJ2-1	TGCAGTGCTAGAGGTTGGGGCGTTTTTTCCCATGAGCAGTTCTTC	CSARGWGVFSHEQFF
few	TRBV7-2	TRBD2	TRBJ2-3	TGTGCCAGCAGCTTAGGCGGGGGGGCAGTTGCAGATACGCAGTATTTT	CASSLGGGAVADTQYF
-	TRBV20-1	-	TRBJ1-1	TGCAGTGCTGTGGACAGGAACACTGAAGCTTTCTTT	CSAVDRNTEAFF
few	TRBV7-9	-	TRBJ2-1	TGTGCCAGCAGCTCTTGGGACAACCCAACCCGAGGGAATGAGCAGTTCTTC	CASSSWDNPTRGNEQFF
-	TRBV16	-	TRBJ2-3	TGTGCCAGCAGCCAATACAACCTGTTCACAGATACGCAGTATTTT	CASSQYNLFTDTQYF
-	TRBV9	TRBD2	TRBJ2-1	TGTGCCAGCAGCGTAGTTTCGGCGGGAGGACGCGATGAGCAGTTCTTC	CASSVVSAGGRDEQFF
-	TRBV20-1	TRBD2	TRBJ2-7	TGCAGTGCCCTAGGGAGTACTAGCGGGTCCAGCGTGGTCTTC	CSALGSTSGSSVVF
-	TRBV11-2	TRBD1	TRBJ1-3	TGTGCCAGCAGCTTAGTTCTCCGGCGGACAGGAAAGTTACACTCTGGAAACACCATATATTTT	CASSLVLRRTGKLHSGNTIYF
-	TRBV30	TRBD1	TRBJ1-4	TGTGCCTGGAGTGTAAGAGGGACAGGGGCTAATGAAAAACTGTTTTTT	CAWSVRGTGANEKLFF
once	TRBV6-1	TRBD1	TRBJ1-1	TGTGCCAGCAGTACGCCAGGGGGCGCGGCTGAAGCTTTCTTT	CASSTPGGAAEAFF
-	TRBV30	TRBD2	TRBJ2-5	TGTGCCTGGAGTCCAGGACTAGCGGGGGGAGAGACCCAGTACTTC	CAWSPGLAGGETQYF
few	TRBV7-3	TRBD2	TRBJ2-1	TGTGCCAGCAGCTCCCTACTAGCGGGAGGTAGCGGTGAGCAGTTCTTC	CASSSLLAGGSGEQFF
few	TRBV6-1	TRBD1	TRBJ1-1	TGTGCCAGCAGTGAAAGGGGCAGGGGGCCGACTGAAGCTTTCTTT	CASSERGRGPTEAFF
-	TRBV3-1	-	TRBJ2-1	TGTGCCAGCAGCCAAGATCGAATTAGCGGTTACAATGAGCAGTTCTTC	CASSQDRISGYNEQFF
few	TRBV20-1	TRBD2	TRBJ2-7	TGCAGTGCTGGAATGACTAGCGGGAGTTCCGAGCAGTACTTC	CSAGMTSGSSEQYF
-	TRBV18	TRBD1	TRBJ2-1	TGTGCCAGCTCAGACAGGGCCCTCACCTACAATGAGCAGTTCTTC	CASSDRALTYNEQFF